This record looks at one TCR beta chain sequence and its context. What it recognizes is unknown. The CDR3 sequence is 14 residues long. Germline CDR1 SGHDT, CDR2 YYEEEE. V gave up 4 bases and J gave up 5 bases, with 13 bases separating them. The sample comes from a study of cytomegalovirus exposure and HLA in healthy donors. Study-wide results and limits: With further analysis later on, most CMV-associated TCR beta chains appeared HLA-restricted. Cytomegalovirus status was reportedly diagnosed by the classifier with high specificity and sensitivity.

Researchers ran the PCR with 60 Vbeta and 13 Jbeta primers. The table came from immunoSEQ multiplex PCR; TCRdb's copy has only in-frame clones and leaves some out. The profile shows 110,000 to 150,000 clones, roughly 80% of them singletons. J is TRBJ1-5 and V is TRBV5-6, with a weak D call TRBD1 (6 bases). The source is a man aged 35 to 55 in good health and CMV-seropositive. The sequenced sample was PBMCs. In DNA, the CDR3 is TGTGCCAGCAGCCTACGACAGGTAGATCAGCCCCAGCATTTT. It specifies CASSLRQVDQPQHF. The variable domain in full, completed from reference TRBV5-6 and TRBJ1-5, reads DAGVTQSPTHLIKTRGQQVTLRCSPKSGHDTVSWYQQALGQGPQFIFQYYEEEERQRGNFPDRFSGHQFPNYSSELNVNALLLGDSALYLCASSLRQVDQPQHFGDGTRLSIL.